This TCR beta chain derives from a study of technical replicates of blood from a handful of donors. Germline V gives CDR1 SGHVS, CDR2 FNYEAQ. This CDR3 comprises 15 residues. V was clipped by 5 bases and J by 3 bases, with 14 bases between them. The table lists this clone with a few counts. The table came from immunoSEQ multiplex PCR; TCRdb's copy has only in-frame clones and leaves some out. The sample yields approximately 81,000 clones, approximately 80% seen once. This clonotype originated in a human donor in good health. Some clones in this sample may be carry-over from other donors' samples. This rearrangement joins TRBV7-6 to TRBJ1-5; maybe TRBD1 (5 bases). The source material was PBMCs. CDR3 nucleotide sequence: TGTGCCAGCAGCGCAGGGCAGCGGGCCAATCAGCCCCAGCATTTT. Its translation: CASSAGQRANQPQHF.